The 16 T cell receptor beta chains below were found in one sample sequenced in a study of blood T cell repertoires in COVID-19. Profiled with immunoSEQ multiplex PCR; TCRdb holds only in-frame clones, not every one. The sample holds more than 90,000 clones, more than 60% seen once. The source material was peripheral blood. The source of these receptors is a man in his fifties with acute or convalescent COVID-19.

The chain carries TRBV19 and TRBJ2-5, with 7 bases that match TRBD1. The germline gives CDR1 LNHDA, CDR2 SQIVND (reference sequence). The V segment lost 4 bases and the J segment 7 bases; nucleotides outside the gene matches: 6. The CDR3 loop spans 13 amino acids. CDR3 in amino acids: CASSNQGDGTQYF. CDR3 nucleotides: TGTGCCAGTAGTAACCAGGGGGACGGGACCCAGTACTTC.

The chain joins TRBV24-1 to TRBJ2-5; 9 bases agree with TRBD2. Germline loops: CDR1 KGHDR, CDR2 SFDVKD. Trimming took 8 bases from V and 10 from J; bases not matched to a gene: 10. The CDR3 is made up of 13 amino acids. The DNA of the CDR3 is TGTGCCACCAATACCGGGACTAGCAGCCTCCAGTACTTC. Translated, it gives CATNTGTSSLQYF.

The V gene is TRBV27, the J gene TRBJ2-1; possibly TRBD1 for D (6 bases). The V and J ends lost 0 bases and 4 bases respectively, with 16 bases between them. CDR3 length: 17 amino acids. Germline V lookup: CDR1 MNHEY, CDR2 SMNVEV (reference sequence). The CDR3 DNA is TGTGCCAGCAGTTTATCTCTAGGGACAACCTCTTACAATGAGCAGTTCTTC. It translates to CASSLSLGTTSYNEQFF.

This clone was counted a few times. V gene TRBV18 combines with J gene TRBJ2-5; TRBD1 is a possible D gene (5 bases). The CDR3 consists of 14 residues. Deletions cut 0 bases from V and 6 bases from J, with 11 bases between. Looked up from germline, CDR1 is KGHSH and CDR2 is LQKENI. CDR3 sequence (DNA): TGTGCCAGCTCACCACCGATGGACAAGCAGACCCAGTACTTC. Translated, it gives CASSPPMDKQTQYF.

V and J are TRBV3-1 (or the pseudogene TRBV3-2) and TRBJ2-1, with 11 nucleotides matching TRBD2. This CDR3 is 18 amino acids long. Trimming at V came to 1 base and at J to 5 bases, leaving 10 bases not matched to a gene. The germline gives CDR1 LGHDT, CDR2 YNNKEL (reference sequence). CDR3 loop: CASSQGNRLAGNNNEQFF. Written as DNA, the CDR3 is TGTGCCAGCAGCCAAGGCAATCGACTAGCGGGGAATAACAATGAGCAGTTCTTC.

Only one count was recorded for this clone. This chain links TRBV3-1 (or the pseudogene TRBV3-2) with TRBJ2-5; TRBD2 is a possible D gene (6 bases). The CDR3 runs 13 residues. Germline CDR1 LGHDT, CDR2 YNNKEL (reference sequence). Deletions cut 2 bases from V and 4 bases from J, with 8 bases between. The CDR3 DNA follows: TGTGCCAGCAGCCAACAGGGAGGAGAGACCCAGTACTTC. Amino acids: CASSQQGGETQYF.

In nucleotides, the CDR3 is TGTGCCAGCAGTGAGTCCCTAGGACAGGGGGGTGAAAAACTGTTTTTT. Residues: CASSESLGQGGEKLFF. This sequence joins TRBV2 and TRBJ1-4; 10 bases align to TRBD1. The CDR3 loop spans 16 amino acids. With 3 bases clipped from V and 7 bases from J, the junction kept 8 bases outside the gene matches. CDR1 SNHLY and CDR2 FYNNEI come from the germline V gene.

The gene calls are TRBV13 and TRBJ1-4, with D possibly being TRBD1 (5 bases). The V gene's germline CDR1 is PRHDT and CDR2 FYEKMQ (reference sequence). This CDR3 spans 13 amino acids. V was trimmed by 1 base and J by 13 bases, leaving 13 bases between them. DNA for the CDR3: TGTGCCAGCAGCTTAGTGGCCGCGGGGGTACTGTTTTTT. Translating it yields CASSLVAAGVLFF.

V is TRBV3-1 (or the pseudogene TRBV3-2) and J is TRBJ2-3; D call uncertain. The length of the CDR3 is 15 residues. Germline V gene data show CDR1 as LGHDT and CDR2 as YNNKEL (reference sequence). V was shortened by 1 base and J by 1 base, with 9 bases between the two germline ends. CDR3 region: CASSQVPRGTDTQYF. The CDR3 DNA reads TGTGCCAGCAGCCAAGTCCCTCGCGGCACAGATACGCAGTATTTT.

The CDR3 protein is CASQGNQPQHF. The CDR3 DNA reads as TGTGCCAGTCAGGGGAATCAGCCCCAGCATTTT. The chain links TRBV19 to TRBJ1-5, with D perhaps matching TRBD1 (6 bases). CDR1 LNHDA and CDR2 SQIVND come from the germline V gene (reference sequence). Deletions cut 8 bases from V and 4 bases from J, with 6 bases between. The CDR3 contains 11 residues.

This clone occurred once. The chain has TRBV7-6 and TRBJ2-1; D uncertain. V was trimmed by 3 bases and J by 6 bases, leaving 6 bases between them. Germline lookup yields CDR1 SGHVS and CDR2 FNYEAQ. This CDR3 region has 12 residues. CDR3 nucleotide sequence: TGTGCCAGCAGCTTTCCTCTCAATGAGCAGTTCTTC. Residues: CASSFPLNEQFF.

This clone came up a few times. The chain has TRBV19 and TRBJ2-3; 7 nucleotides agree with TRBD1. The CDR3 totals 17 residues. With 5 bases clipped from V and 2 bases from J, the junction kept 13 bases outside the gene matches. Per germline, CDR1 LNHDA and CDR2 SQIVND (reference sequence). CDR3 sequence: CASSPYHTGVNTDTQYF. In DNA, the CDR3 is TGTGCCAGTAGTCCCTATCACACAGGGGTAAACACAGATACGCAGTATTTT.

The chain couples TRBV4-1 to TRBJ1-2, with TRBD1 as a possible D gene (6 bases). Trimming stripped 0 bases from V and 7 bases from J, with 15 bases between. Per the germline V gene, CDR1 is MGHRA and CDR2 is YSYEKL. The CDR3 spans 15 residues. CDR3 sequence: CASSQDTGLSSGYTF. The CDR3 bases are TGCGCCAGCAGCCAAGACACAGGGCTTTCTAGTGGCTACACCTTC.

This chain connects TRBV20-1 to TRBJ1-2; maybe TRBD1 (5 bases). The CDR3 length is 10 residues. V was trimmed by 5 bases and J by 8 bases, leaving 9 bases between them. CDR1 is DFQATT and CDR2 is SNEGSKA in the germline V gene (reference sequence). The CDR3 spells CSALTEGYTF. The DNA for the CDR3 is TGCAGTGCTTTGACAGAAGGCTACACCTTC.

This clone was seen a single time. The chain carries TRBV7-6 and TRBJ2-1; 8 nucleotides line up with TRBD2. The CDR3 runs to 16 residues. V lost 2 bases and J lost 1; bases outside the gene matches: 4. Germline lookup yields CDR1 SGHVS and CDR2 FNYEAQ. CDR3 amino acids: CASSLLAGQSYNEQFF. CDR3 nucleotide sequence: TGTGCCAGCAGCTTACTAGCGGGCCAATCCTACAATGAGCAGTTCTTC.

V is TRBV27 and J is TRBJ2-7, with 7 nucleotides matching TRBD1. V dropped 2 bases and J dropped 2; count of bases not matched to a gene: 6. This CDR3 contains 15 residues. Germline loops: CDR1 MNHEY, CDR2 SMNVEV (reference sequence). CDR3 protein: CASSLDRDSPYEQYF. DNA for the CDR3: TGTGCCAGCAGTTTAGACCGGGACAGTCCCTACGAGCAGTACTTC.